This entry concerns a single TCR beta chain. This sample was taken from a study of T cell responses to AZD1222 COVID-19 vaccine. Method: immunoSEQ multiplex PCR; TCRdb's copy keeps in-frame clones and lacks some. The profile shows tens of thousands of clones, roughly 92% of them singletons. Trimming cost V 4 bases and J 5 bases; bases outside gene matches: 9. Germline V gene lookup returns CDR1 LNHDA and CDR2 SQIVND (reference sequence). The CDR3 sequence is 16 residues long. The V and J genes are TRBV19 and TRBJ1-4; 8 bases agree with TRBD1. This receptor was identified in an adult who received the AZD1222 COVID-19 vaccine. Sequenced material: peripheral blood, taken 28 days after the second AZD1222 dose. The CDR3 coding sequence is TGTGCCAGTAGTACGGCTTGGACAGGGCAAAATGAAAAACTGTTTTTT. It translates to CASSTAWTGQNEKLFF.